The TCR beta chain described here comes from a study of blood T cell repertoires in COVID-19. Produced via immunoSEQ multiplex PCR; TCRdb's table is partial and in-frame only. The sample yields some 260,000 clones, around nine tenths seen once. The participants were between roughly 18 and 100 years old and came from about two dozen US areas. The CDR3 has 13 amino acids. V lost 4 bases and J lost 3; bases outside the gene matches: 3. CDR1 and CDR2 from the germline V gene are SEHNR and FQNEAQ (reference sequence). The source material was PBMCs or T cells enriched from blood (not recorded which). This receptor was identified in a woman younger than 30 who had recovered from COVID-19. The V gene is TRBV7-9, the J gene TRBJ2-7; 7 bases map to TRBD1. The chain's CDR3 is CASSSSGGYEQYF. CDR3 DNA sequence: TGTGCCAGCAGCTCATCAGGGGGCTACGAGCAGTACTTC.